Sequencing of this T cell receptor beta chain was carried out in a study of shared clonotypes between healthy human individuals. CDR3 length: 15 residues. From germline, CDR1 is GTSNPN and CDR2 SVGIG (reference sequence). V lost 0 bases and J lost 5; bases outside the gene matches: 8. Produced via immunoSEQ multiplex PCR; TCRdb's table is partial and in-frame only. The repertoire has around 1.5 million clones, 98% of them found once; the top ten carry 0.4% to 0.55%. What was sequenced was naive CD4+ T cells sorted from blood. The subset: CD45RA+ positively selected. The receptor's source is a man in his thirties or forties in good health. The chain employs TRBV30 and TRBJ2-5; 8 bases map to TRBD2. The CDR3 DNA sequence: TGTGCCTGGAGTGTTCTAGCGGGCCGAGGGGAGACCCAGTACTTC. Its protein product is CAWSVLAGRGETQYF.